The sequence of this T cell receptor beta chain was determined in a study of T cells expressing NK-cell markers (dated by TCRdb to the early 2020s). Notes on the research overall: In sorted CD3+CD56+NKG2C+, CD3+CD56+NKG2C- and CD3+CD56-NKG2C+ T-cell subsets from eight or nine donors, TCR beta-chain repertoires were profiled. Among the eight sequenced donors, seven were HCMV-seropositive and one was HCMV-seronegative. The study sequenced eight donors, all healthy volunteers chosen at random: three men and five women. The libraries were sequenced on Illumina HiSeq 2000/2500, MiSeq or NextSeq, producing 2 x 150 bp reads. Overall results and qualifications from the work: Whether the expanded NKG2C-expressing T cell clones were specific for HCMV antigens remained unclear. Those dominant clonotypes were again the most abundant among CD3+CD56-NKG2C+ cells in several donors, at roughly 25-60.1%. In six donors, the dominant CD3+CD56+NKG2C+ clonotypes were found to rank among the top 10 CD8+ clonotypes and to make up about 1.0-7.0% of CD8+ T cells.

A commercial ELISA kit detecting HCMV-specific IgG in serum was used to determine HCMV serostatus. Ficoll density gradient centrifugation was used to isolate peripheral blood mononuclear cells from blood. The CDR3 covers 14 residues, taking in both the cysteine and the phenylalanine. DNA is not on record. Sequencing used an Illumina HiSeq 2000. TCR beta cDNA libraries were made by 5'RACE template switching that added a universal primer site and unique molecular identifiers. Priming for cDNA synthesis came from the TCR beta constant segment, and two successive PCR amplification steps followed. The paper's processing steps were these. MIGEC was used to demultiplex reads and group the reads by UMI, and MiTCR was used to assemble and quantify clonotypes. Only TCR cDNA sequences supported by at least two reads were kept to exclude erroneous sequences. The tcR package was used for downstream repertoire analysis, and clonotypes were matched across fractions by CDR3 nucleotide sequence plus V segment. Antigen specificity was annotated against VDJdb with VDJmatch, allowing one amino acid substitution in CDR3. Following reprocessing of the reads by TCRdb, the data hold one row per CDR3 protein sequence and no DNA is available. These V and J calls derive from TCRdb rather than the authors' analysis. The data table for this sample lists almost 450,000 distinct CDR3 sequences. 6% to 8% of the sample belongs to the ten largest clones.

On this clonotype itself: Its antigen is not yet known.

This TCR came from a woman between 18 and 69 years old in good health. Recombination connected TRBV12-3 or TRBV12-4 to TRBJ2-2; as DNA is missing, the TRBD1 call by TCRdb cannot be tested. Specimen: blood T cells: a sorted CD56 or NKG2C T cell subset, CD4+ or CD8+ T cells, or bulk PBMC T cells (not recorded which). This receptor has the CDR3 CASEPRDNTGELFF.